This record covers a single T cell receptor beta chain. Its specificity is unknown. Trimming removed 4 bases from V and 9 bases from J, with 16 bases in between. The CDR3 runs to 14 residues. Germline loops: CDR1 LGHNA, CDR2 YNFKEQ. The data derive from a study of T cell repertoires in cytomegalovirus infection. Study at large: In public TCR beta signatures, there were indications of both CMV infection and matching HLA type.

In TCRdb, the reads were re-called with MiXCR into one record per CDR3 protein. The sample has some 68,000 distinct CDR3 sequences, more than 20% seen once. Findings of the study overall: The study identified carriers of CMV plus the relevant HLA from cumulative public TCR beta family frequency.

The sample consisted of PBMCs, sequenced either directly or after in vitro stimulation (not recorded which). The chain carries TRBV4-2 and TRBJ1-5; tentatively, D is TRBD1 (5 bases). This TCR was sampled from a human donor in good health (CMV status not recorded). Some clones in this sample may be carry-over from other donors' samples. CDR3 in amino acids: CASSPETAGVPQHF. CDR3 DNA: TGTGCCAGCAGCCCTGAGACAGCCGGGGTGCCCCAGCATTTT.